Listed here are 26 T cell receptor beta chains from one sample, sequenced in a study of T cells after posttransplantation cyclophosphamide. Some clones are missing from TCRdb's copy, which holds only in-frame ones; the method was immunoSEQ multiplex PCR. In the table there are roughly 16,000 clones, more than 75% of which are singletons. Control samples came 1 year after myeloablative marrow transplants with methotrexate plus calcineurin inhibitor. The sample in question was PBMCs, obtained after an allogeneic stem cell transplant with a calcineurin inhibitor and methotrexate. These receptors originate from a male patient in his fifties who received an allogeneic stem cell transplant from an unrelated donor, was CMV-positive, and had chronic GVHD only. T cells may partly derive from the graft donor.

This clone was seen once. V and J are TRBV7-9 and TRBJ2-5, with 9 bases that match TRBD2. The ends lost 5 bases at V and 2 bases at J; junction bases unmatched: 9. The germline gives CDR1 SEHNR, CDR2 FQNEAQ (reference sequence). The CDR3 has 16 amino acids. CDR3 amino acids: CASSPWTAGGQETQYF. CDR3 nucleotide sequence: TGTGCCAGCAGCCCCTGGACGGCGGGGGGGCAAGAGACCCAGTACTTC.

This clone has only one observation. V and J are TRBV2 and TRBJ2-5, with a weak D call TRBD1 (6 bases). The germline V gene encodes CDR1 SNHLY and CDR2 FYNNEI. There are 15 residues in the CDR3. Trimming cost V 4 bases and J 3 bases, with 15 bases left between them. For the CDR3, the DNA is TGTGCCAGCAGTGTTACTTACAGGGTTGAAGAGACCCAGTACTTC. This codes for CASSVTYRVEETQYF.

There are a few counts of this clone. This chain uses TRBV9 with TRBJ1-6, with no clear D. The V end lost 0 bases, the J end lost 6 bases, and 7 bases lay between the germline ends. The CDR3 totals 14 residues. CDR1 SGDLS and CDR2 YYNGEE come from the germline V gene. The CDR3 spells CASSVELSNSPLHF. CDR3 nucleotide sequence: TGTGCCAGCAGCGTAGAACTGTCTAATTCACCCCTCCACTTT.

This rearrangement joins TRBV11-3 to TRBJ2-7, with a possible D match to TRBD2 (5 bases). CDR1 SGHNT and CDR2 YENEEA come from the germline V gene. This CDR3 is 13 amino acids long. Between the trimmed V and J ends, which lost 1 base and 7 bases, there was a span of 11 bases. CDR3 protein: CASSLGRGREQYF. The CDR3 region has the DNA TGTGCCAGCAGCTTAGGTCGGGGTAGGGAGCAGTACTTC.

The rearrangement uses TRBV28 and TRBJ2-5; TRBD2 agrees at 12 bases. Germline lookup yields CDR1 MDHEN and CDR2 SYDVKM. The length of the CDR3 is 15 residues. Trimming removed 6 bases from V and 5 bases from J; junction bases left unmatched: 7. The CDR3 sequence: CASSLAGGSGETQYF. CDR3 DNA sequence: TGTGCCAGCAGCCTAGCGGGAGGGTCAGGGGAGACCCAGTACTTC.

The chain joins TRBV7-2 to TRBJ2-3; 12 nucleotides agree with TRBD2. CDR3 length equals 15 residues. Trimming took 4 bases from V and 4 from J; bases not matched to a gene: 3. CDR1 SGHTA and CDR2 FQGNSA come from the germline V gene. The CDR3 sequence is CASSSSGGASDTQYF. In nucleotides, the CDR3 is TGTGCCAGCAGCTCTAGCGGGGGGGCCTCAGATACGCAGTATTTT.

Here the CDR3 DNA reads TGTGCCAGCAGCTCCCAAAGCGTTTACACGGAGTATTTT. Residues: CASSSQSVYTEYF. The V gene is TRBV5-6, the J gene TRBJ2-3; D not resolved. There are 13 residues in the CDR3. From germline, CDR1 is SGHDT and CDR2 YYEEEE. V was cut by 3 bases and J by 13 bases, with 18 bases left in between.

This clone was seen only a few times. V and J are TRBV10-2 and TRBJ1-3; 7 bases align to TRBD1. Per the germline V gene, CDR1 is WSHSY and CDR2 is SAAADI. The length of the CDR3 is 14 residues. Trimming cost V 5 bases and J 3 bases; bases outside gene matches: 4. As DNA, the CDR3 is TGCGCCAGCAGTAGGGGGCTTGATGGAAACACCATATATTTT. As protein: CASSRGLDGNTIYF.

The genes are TRBV7-6 and TRBJ2-5, with D perhaps TRBD1 (5 bases). Germline V gives CDR1 SGHVS, CDR2 FNYEAQ. This CDR3 comprises 14 residues. The V end lost 1 base, the J end lost 5 bases, and 11 bases lay between the germline ends. The CDR3 nucleotides read TGTGCCAGCAGCTTAGGTGGGGCCGGGGAGACCCAGTACTTC. It is translated as CASSLGGAGETQYF.

This clone has more than one count but fewer than ten. This rearrangement joins TRBV6-6 to TRBJ1-2; D remains ambiguous. Germline CDR1 and CDR2: MNHNY and SVGAGI (reference sequence). The V gene lost 2 bases and the J gene lost 2 bases, with 6 bases spanning the gap. This CDR3 is 13 amino acids long. CDR3 sequence: CASSYGQNYGYTF. The DNA for the CDR3 is TGTGCCAGCAGTTACGGCCAAAACTATGGCTACACCTTC.

This chain links TRBV4-2 with TRBJ2-1; maybe TRBD1 (5 bases). Germline V gives CDR1 LGHNA, CDR2 YNFKEQ. The V and J ends lost 4 bases and 5 bases respectively, with 15 bases between them. CDR3 size: 15 residues. The CDR3: CASSPEKTDDNEQFF. CDR3 bases: TGTGCCAGCAGCCCTGAAAAGACAGACGACAATGAGCAGTTCTTC.

This chain connects TRBV28 to TRBJ2-5; 14 nucleotides align to TRBD2. Germline CDR1 and CDR2: MDHEN and SYDVKM. After removal of 4 bases from V and 0 bases from J, the junction contained 10 bases not matched to a gene. The CDR3 is 19 residues long. In DNA, the CDR3 is TGTGCCAGCAGTTCCCCCGGGACTAGCGGGGGCCCTTACCAAGAGACCCAGTACTTC. This codes for CASSSPGTSGGPYQETQYF.

The rearrangement uses TRBV5-1 and TRBJ2-3, with D perhaps TRBD1 (6 bases). The CDR3 is 15 amino acids. V was clipped by 4 bases and J by 2 bases, with 14 bases between them. The germline gives CDR1 SGHRS, CDR2 YFSETQ. The CDR3 bases are TGCGCCAGCAGCGGGGGACAAGACTACACAGATACGCAGTATTTT. Translating it yields CASSGGQDYTDTQYF.

The CDR3 reads CAILGQGEDGYTF. CDR3 bases: TGTGCCATTTTAGGGCAGGGTGAGGATGGCTACACCTTC. The chain is built from TRBV10-3 and TRBJ1-2, with D perhaps TRBD1 (5 bases). V was trimmed by 9 bases and J by 6 bases, leaving 17 bases between them. The CDR3 spans 13 residues. The germline CDR1 and CDR2 sequences are ENHRY and SYGVKD.

The rearrangement uses TRBV11-2 and TRBJ2-5, with a weak D call TRBD1 (6 bases). The J call may be incorrect, as the DNA end agrees better with TRBJ2-7. Germline V lookup: CDR1 SGHAT, CDR2 FQNNGV. The length of the CDR3 is 14 residues. CDR3 DNA sequence: TGTGCCAGCAGCTTAGACAGGGGTTGGGACGAGCAGTACTTC. This translates into CASSLDRGWDEQYF.

The V call is TRBV11-2, the J call TRBJ2-7; D may be TRBD2 (6 bases). CDR3 length equals 16 residues. Deletions cut 8 bases from V and 3 bases from J, with 23 bases between. Germline CDR1 is SGHAT and CDR2 is FQNNGV. CDR3 DNA: TGTGCCAGCCGACCTAGGGGTAGCGGATTTGGCTACGAGCAGTACTTC. It is translated as CASRPRGSGFGYEQYF.

V usage is TRBV7-2 and J usage is TRBJ2-1; TRBD1 matches at 7 bases. V dropped 7 bases and J dropped 0; count of bases not matched to a gene: 3. This CDR3 is 14 amino acids long. Germline CDR1 is SGHTA and CDR2 is FQGNSA. The CDR3 loop reads CASIAGGSYNEQFF. CDR3 coding DNA: TGTGCCAGCATAGCAGGGGGCTCCTACAATGAGCAGTTCTTC.

V usage is TRBV19 and J usage is TRBJ2-7; a weak D match, TRBD2 (6 bases). V was pared by 3 bases and J by 2 bases, with 14 bases between. Germline assignment: CDR1 LNHDA and CDR2 SQIVND (reference sequence). The CDR3 is 15 residues long. The CDR3 coding sequence is TGTGCCAGTAGTATCGGGTGGGGCGGGACCTACGAGCAGTACTTC. Translation gives CASSIGWGGTYEQYF. The full variable domain, rest sourced from reference TRBV19 and TRBJ2-7, is DGGITQSPKYLFRKEGQNVTLSCEQNLNHDAMYWYRQDPGQGLRLIYYSQIVNDFQKGDIAEGYSVSREKKESFPLTVTSAQKNPTAFYLCASSIGWGGTYEQYFGPGTRLTVT.

This clone was picked up one time. This chain joins TRBV18 and TRBJ2-7, with 7 nucleotides matching TRBD1. J gave up 5 bases and V 2 bases, and 12 bases lay outside the gene matches. Germline V gene data show CDR1 as KGHSH and CDR2 as LQKENI. This CDR3 has 16 residues. CDR3 sequence: CASSPRTGEGKNEQYF. The CDR3 DNA reads as TGTGCCAGCTCACCAAGGACAGGAGAGGGCAAGAACGAGCAGTACTTC. The full variable domain, in which reference TRBV18 and TRBJ2-7 provide the parts outside the CDR3, is NAGVMQNPRHLVRRRGQEARLRCSPMKGHSHVYWYRQLPEEGLKFMVYLQKENIIDESGMPKERFSAEFPKEGPSILRIQQVVRGDSAAYFCASSPRTGEGKNEQYFGPGTRLTVT.

This clone was seen a few times. The chain uses TRBV2 and TRBJ1-3; D remains ambiguous. The CDR3 has 12 amino acids. The V gene's germline CDR1 is SNHLY and CDR2 FYNNEI. The V gene lost 5 bases and the J gene lost 6 bases, with 8 bases spanning the gap. CDR3 in amino acids: CASSTYSNTIYF. In nucleotides, the CDR3 is TGTGCCAGCAGTACCTATTCAAACACCATATATTTT.

The J gene is TRBJ1-1, the V gene TRBV6-5, with a weak D call TRBD1 (5 bases). The length of the CDR3 is 14 residues. Trimming took 1 base from V and 1 from J, leaving 7 bases between them. Germline V CDR1 and CDR2: MNHEY, SVGAGI. The CDR3 here is CASSYWGANTEAFF. In DNA form, the CDR3 reads TGTGCCAGCAGTTACTGGGGCGCGAACACTGAAGCTTTCTTT.

This chain uses TRBV19 with TRBJ1-5; weak D call: TRBD1 (5 bases). Germline-derived CDR1 and CDR2 are LNHDA and SQIVND (reference sequence). The CDR3 extends over 12 amino acids. V was trimmed by 10 bases and J by 4 bases, leaving 11 bases between them. The DNA for the CDR3 is TGTGCCACCAAGCAGGGTAATCAGCCCCAGCATTTT. Translated: CATKQGNQPQHF. Full variable domain (rest looked up from reference TRBV19 and TRBJ1-5): DGGITQSPKYLFRKEGQNVTLSCEQNLNHDAMYWYRQDPGQGLRLIYYSQIVNDFQKGDIAEGYSVSREKKESFPLTVTSAQKNPTAFYLCATKQGNQPQHFGDGTRLSIL.

The chain employs TRBV2 and TRBJ2-1; 8 nucleotides align to TRBD1. V was clipped by 8 bases and J by 9 bases; unmatched bases: 12. The CDR3 consists of 14 residues. Germline CDR1 and CDR2: SNHLY and FYNNEI. The CDR3 loop reads CASGWTGPFVEQFF. DNA of the CDR3: TGTGCCAGCGGATGGACAGGGCCCTTTGTTGAGCAGTTCTTC.

This chain uses TRBV7-2 with TRBJ2-1; the match to TRBD2 covers 7 bases. This CDR3 is 15 amino acids long. The V segment lost 6 bases and the J segment 6 bases; nucleotides outside the gene matches: 11. Germline CDR1 reads SGHTA; CDR2 reads FQGNSA. This CDR3 is CASRGGEGQSNEQFF. Here the CDR3 DNA reads TGTGCCAGCAGAGGTGGGGAGGGCCAGAGCAATGAGCAGTTCTTC. Together with reference TRBV7-2 and TRBJ2-1, the CDR3 gives the full variable domain: GAGVSQSPSNKVTEKGKDVELRCDPISGHTALYWYRQSLGQGLEFLIYFQGNSAPDKSGLPSDRFSAERTGGSVSTLTIQRTQQEDSAVYLCASRGGEGQSNEQFFGPGTRLTVL.

The J gene is TRBJ2-7, the V gene TRBV11-2, with TRBD1 matching over 9 bases. The germline gives CDR1 SGHAT, CDR2 FQNNGV. Germline trimming cut 4 bases from V and 4 bases from J; bases unmatched to any gene: 8. This CDR3 region has 15 residues. The CDR3 DNA sequence: TGTGCCAGCAGCTCAGGGACAGGGAGTACATACGAGCAGTACTTC. It codes for CASSSGTGSTYEQYF.

The chain is built from TRBV10-3 and TRBJ2-3, with 10 bases that match TRBD1. The CDR3 length is 15 residues. The V gene's germline CDR1 is ENHRY and CDR2 SYGVKD. After removal of 2 bases from V and 1 base from J, the junction contained 0 bases not matched to a gene. This CDR3 reads CAISEGTGGTDTQYF. CDR3 DNA: TGTGCCATCAGTGAGGGGACAGGGGGCACAGATACGCAGTATTTT.